This T cell receptor (beta chain) is drawn from a study of T-cell reconstitution after alpha-beta-depleted transplantation in children. This clonotype showed up just a few times. Its antigen is not identified. A TCRbeta library incorporating unique molecular identifiers was prepared. TCRdb ran MiXCR on the PCR reads and lists one entry per CDR3 protein. The sample contains approximately 250,000 distinct CDR3 sequences, about 26% of which appear only once. General study points: A year post-transplant, T-cell counts and diversity derived mostly from newly produced T cells.

J was trimmed by 0 bases and V by 3 bases; bases with no gene match: 3. Looked up from germline, CDR1 is SGHRS and CDR2 is YFSETQ. This CDR3 contains 16 residues. The receptor's source is a girl aged 2 to 9 with Fanconi anemia, due to receive a stem cell transplant. The chain combines TRBV5-1 with TRBJ2-2; 9 nucleotides agree with TRBD1. Specimen: PBMCs, collected before TCRalphabeta/CD19-depleted stem cell transplant. The CDR3 coding sequence is TGCGCCAGCAGCTGGACAGGGGTTGCGAACACCGGGGAGCTGTTTTTT. Translating it yields CASSWTGVANTGELFF.